This TCR beta chain was recovered during a study of T cells in Graves' hyperthyroidism and ophthalmopathy. Study-level findings and limits: Progression to ophthalmopathy was predicted a median of roughly seven months early.

The PBMCs were taken from 10 ml of fresh peripheral blood. Germline assignment: CDR1 MDHEN and CDR2 SYDVKM. This CDR3 has 13 residues. V lost 6 bases, J lost 7 bases, and 15 bases lay in between. With respect to this clonotype: Its antigen is unknown.

RNA transcripts were the template for amplifying TCR beta CDR3 regions. HTBI primers were the set used in a first-round RT-PCR of the TCR CDR3. TCRdb ran MiXCR on the multiplex PCR reads and lists one entry per CDR3 protein. The sample records about 250,000 distinct CDR3 sequences, almost 25% being singletons. The chain recombines TRBV28 with TRBJ1-2; the D gene is possibly TRBD1 (6 bases). This receptor was identified in a middle-aged woman with Graves' ophthalmopathy. Material for sequencing was blood. The CDR3 is CASSRTGYRGYTF. The CDR3 DNA reads TGTGCCAGCAGCCGTACAGGGTATCGTGGCTACACCTTC.